One and the same sample provided the 27 T cell receptor beta chains below, sequenced in a study of blood T cells in healthy people across ages. Combining a sample-barcoded 5' primer with a J-beta primer mix, a second PCR ran for about 7 to 12 cycles. TCRdb fed the 5' RACE reads into MiXCR, producing one record per CDR3 protein. The sample carries 850,000 to 950,000 distinct CDR3 sequences, under 35% recorded once. Material: blood. The source of these receptors is a woman older than 75 in good health.

This clonotype was seen many times. The chain is built from TRBV20-1 and TRBJ1-6, with D hard to call. This CDR3 region has 13 residues. Germline V gene lookup returns CDR1 DFQATT and CDR2 SNEGSKA (reference sequence). The germline V and J ends were trimmed by 4 bases and 7 bases, with 11 bases remaining between them. The CDR3 is CSANPKQNSPLHF. The CDR3 region has the DNA TGCAGTGCTAACCCAAAACAGAATTCACCCCTCCACTTT.

In its sample, this clonotype was seen many times. This chain links TRBV5-1 with TRBJ2-1; D is unresolved. CDR1 SGHRS and CDR2 YFSETQ come from the germline V gene. Trimming stripped 4 bases from V and 0 bases from J, with 14 bases between. The CDR3 has 16 residues. CDR3 sequence reads: CASSPLTASSYNEQFF. CDR3 sequence (DNA): TGCGCCAGCAGCCCGTTAACAGCGAGCTCCTACAATGAGCAGTTCTTC.

This clonotype occurred many times. The chain combines TRBV3-1 with TRBJ2-4, with 10 bases aligning to TRBD1. CDR1 and CDR2 from the germline V gene are LGHDT and YNNKEL (reference sequence). The ends lost 1 base at V and 7 bases at J; junction bases unmatched: 4. This CDR3 comprises 15 residues. CDR3 bases: TGTGCCAGCAGCCAAGGGGACAGGGGTTATAACATTCAGTACTTC. Protein: CASSQGDRGYNIQYF.

This clonotype was seen only a few times. The CDR3 nucleotides are TGTGCCAGCAGCCGGGACTCAGCCCTACACACCGGGGAGCTGTTTTTT. This translates into CASSRDSALHTGELFF. The chain employs TRBV3-1 and TRBJ2-2, with TRBD2 as a possible D gene (6 bases). The V gene lost 4 bases and the J gene lost 3 bases, with 15 bases spanning the gap. CDR1 LGHDT and CDR2 YNNKEL come from the germline V gene (reference sequence). The CDR3 extends over 16 amino acids.

The chain is built from TRBV2 and TRBJ1-1; TRBD1 matches 9 bases. The germline gives CDR1 SNHLY, CDR2 FYNNEI. The CDR3 consists of 18 residues. The ends lost 2 bases at V and 1 base at J; junction bases unmatched: 11. The CDR3 nucleotides are TGTGCCAGCAGTGAACGGACAGGGGCTATGGGCCGGAACACTGAAGCTTTCTTT. It codes for CASSERTGAMGRNTEAFF.

This clonotype is a singleton in its sample. One base away lies a much larger clone, so this may be a sequencing read error. CDR3: CASGWGSDEQYF. CDR3 nucleotide sequence: TGTGCCAGTGGCTGGGGGAGCGACGAGCAGTACTTC. V gene TRBV6-2 or TRBV6-3 combines with J gene TRBJ2-7; D is possibly TRBD1 or TRBD2 (5 bases each). Trimming took off 9 bases at V and 5 bases at J, with 14 bases between the two ends. The CDR3 spans 12 residues. CDR1 MNHEY and CDR2 SVGEGT come from the germline V gene.

This clonotype was counted many times. The chain links TRBV3-1 to TRBJ2-7; TRBD1 or TRBD2 may be the D gene (5 bases each). The CDR3 contains 15 residues. Germline V CDR1 and CDR2: LGHDT, YNNKEL (reference sequence). V gave up 4 bases and J gave up 0 bases, with 13 bases separating them. CDR3 in amino acids: CASSRGLGTSYEQYF. The CDR3 bases are TGTGCCAGCAGCCGAGGGCTCGGGACCTCCTACGAGCAGTACTTC.

This clonotype came up many times. The genes are TRBV30 and TRBJ2-1; no definite D call. Looked up from germline, CDR1 is GTSNPN and CDR2 is SVGIG (reference sequence). V shed 2 bases and J shed 0 bases, with 11 bases lying between them. This CDR3 comprises 15 residues. The DNA of the CDR3 is TGTGCCTGGAGTTCAGGAGTTAGCTCCTACAATGAGCAGTTCTTC. Its translation: CAWSSGVSSYNEQFF.

In this sample, this clonotype turned up many times. This sequence joins TRBV7-2 and TRBJ1-6; D uncertain. Germline V gene sequence: CDR1 SGHTA, CDR2 FQGNSA. V lost 6 bases and J lost 11, with 20 bases in between. The CDR3 covers 15 residues. Here the CDR3 DNA reads TGTGCCAGCAGTCCTAAGCGGGGTAATTTAACACCCCTCCACTTT. It codes for CASSPKRGNLTPLHF.

The count of this clonotype is one. V and J are TRBV7-2 and TRBJ2-7, with 7 bases identical to TRBD1. Germline assignment: CDR1 SGHTA and CDR2 FQGNSA. Unmatched junction bases numbered 5, after V lost 1 base and J lost 5 bases. This CDR3 is 14 amino acids long. CDR3 nucleotide sequence: TGTGCCAGCAGCTTAGGAGGGGGCGGGCACGAGCAGTACTTC. Residues: CASSLGGGGHEQYF.

This clonotype was seen ten or more times. The chain recombines TRBV7-2 with TRBJ2-1, with D possibly TRBD2 on 7 matching bases. From germline, CDR1 is SGHTA and CDR2 FQGNSA. V lost 4 bases to trimming and J lost 8 bases, with 15 bases between them. The length of the CDR3 is 14 residues. In DNA, the CDR3 is TGTGCCAGCAGCTCTCAGGGGAGGGTCTATGAGCAGTTCTTC. This translates into CASSSQGRVYEQFF.

This clonotype was counted at least ten times. The chain has TRBV18 and TRBJ2-1; TRBD2 agrees at 9 bases. With V trimmed by 4 bases and J by 13 bases, 14 bases remained unmatched. The germline V gene has CDR1 KGHSH and CDR2 LQKENI. The length of the CDR3 is 15 residues. CDR3 region: CASSRERGAMEGQFF. As DNA, the CDR3 is TGTGCCAGCTCACGGGAGCGGGGGGCCATGGAAGGACAGTTCTTC.

This chain connects TRBV7-2 to TRBJ2-7, with D unclear. The J call may be in error: the DNA end matches TRBJ2-5 better. The CDR3 consists of 14 residues. CDR1 is SGHTA, CDR2 FQGNSA, per germline. The CDR3 protein is CASSLVSGSETQYF. CDR3 nucleotide sequence: TGTGCCAGCAGCTTAGTATCCGGTTCCGAGACCCAGTACTTC.

CDR3 in DNA: TGTGCCAGCAGCCTGGGCAGGGTACAGCGGGGGGGCCGAGCCCCAGGTACGCAGTATTTT. It yields the protein CASSLGRVQRGGRAPGTQYF. V gene TRBV7-8 combines with J gene TRBJ2-3; TRBD2 agrees at 10 bases. The length of the CDR3 is 20 residues. Germline V gives CDR1 SGHVS, CDR2 FQNEAQ. The V segment lost 5 bases and the J segment 8 bases; nucleotides outside the gene matches: 25. Drawing the rest from reference TRBV7-8 and TRBJ2-3, the complete variable domain is GAGVSQSPRYKVAKRGQDVALRCDPISGHVSLFWYQQALGQGPEFLTYFQNEAQLDKSGLPSDRFFAERPEGSVSTLKIQRTQQEDSAVYLCASSLGRVQRGGRAPGTQYFGPGTRLTVL.

In the case of this clonotype: One junction end disagrees with the germline gene, perhaps due to a read error. The V call is TRBV9, the J call TRBJ2-1; 9 nucleotides line up with TRBD2. The V gene's germline CDR1 is SGDLS and CDR2 YYNGEE. The CDR3 loop spans 16 amino acids. The CDR3 is CVSSPILAGPYNEQFF. The CDR3 coding sequence is TGTGTCAGCAGCCCGATACTAGCGGGCCCCTACAATGAGCAGTTCTTC.

With respect to this clonotype: A much larger clone differs from this one at a single base, so this may be a read error. CDR3 DNA: TGTGCCAGCAGCTCGCGGAGGTACGATGAGCAGTTCTTC. Translating gives CASSSRRYDEQFF. The chain recombines TRBV7-2 with TRBJ2-1; a possible D gene is TRBD2 (5 bases). The germline gives CDR1 SGHTA, CDR2 FQGNSA. V dropped 4 bases and J dropped 8 bases, with 12 bases sitting between them. The CDR3 is 13 amino acids.

This clonotype was counted a few times. A much more abundant neighbour one base away suggests this may be a read error. The chain is built from TRBV29-1 and TRBJ2-1, with D possibly called TRBD1 or TRBD2 (7 bases each). The germline gives CDR1 SQVTM, CDR2 ANQGSEA. This CDR3 is 15 amino acids long. This CDR3 reads CSVFTGEGGYNERFF. CDR3 sequence (DNA): TGCAGCGTTTTCACAGGGGAGGGAGGCTACAATGAGCGGTTCTTC.

The chain carries TRBV6-5 and TRBJ2-2, with 11 positions matching TRBD2. The V gene end was trimmed by 2 bases and the J gene end by 7 bases; junction bases not matched to a gene: 6. This CDR3 is 16 amino acids long. Germline values: CDR1 MNHEY, CDR2 SVGAGI. This CDR3 reads CASSYNSGGAIGELFF. In DNA, the CDR3 is TGTGCCAGCAGTTACAATAGCGGGGGGGCGATCGGGGAGCTGTTTTTT.

The chain carries TRBV7-6 and TRBJ2-7; D call uncertain. In germline, CDR1 is SGHVS, CDR2 FNYEAQ. Trimming removed 7 bases from V and 0 bases from J, with 13 bases in between. This CDR3 region has 14 residues. CDR3: CASTPTVSSYEQYF. As DNA, the CDR3 is TGTGCCAGCACCCCGACGGTTAGCTCCTACGAGCAGTACTTC.

Comment on this clonotype: Sequence at one end of the junction differs from germline and may be a read error. The CDR3 bases are TGTGCCAGCAGTACCACGCCGGGACAGGGCTACGGGCAGTACTTC. This codes for CASSTTPGQGYGQYF. The rearrangement joins TRBV27 to TRBJ2-7, with 9 bases identical to TRBD1. The V gene's germline CDR1 is MNHEY and CDR2 SMNVEV (reference sequence). CDR3 size: 15 residues.

About this clonotype: One junction end does not reproduce the germline sequence, and a read error may be involved. The chain links TRBV7-2 to TRBJ2-2, with 10 bases aligning to TRBD2. In germline, CDR1 is SGHTA, CDR2 FQGNSA. CDR3 size: 17 residues. The CDR3, as DNA: TGTGCCAACAGCTTACCAATTGGGACTAGCGCAGCCGGGGAGCTGTTTTTT. Translating it yields CANSLPIGTSAAGELFF.

This clonotype was found a few times. DNA of the CDR3: TGTGCCAGCAGCCCCCGGGTAGCGGGGACCCAAGAGACCCAGTACTTC. This gives the protein CASSPRVAGTQETQYF. J is TRBJ2-5 and V is TRBV7-9; 8 bases align to TRBD2. V was clipped by 5 bases and J by 1 base; unmatched bases: 9. The CDR3 loop spans 16 amino acids. Germline lookup yields CDR1 SEHNR and CDR2 FQNEAQ (reference sequence).

This clonotype was picked up many times. The rearrangement uses TRBV6-6 and TRBJ2-3; 8 nucleotides line up with TRBD2. This CDR3 has 15 amino acids. CDR1 and CDR2 (germline): MNHNY, SVGAGI (reference sequence). After removal of 2 bases from V and 3 bases from J, the junction contained 4 bases not matched to a gene. The DNA of the CDR3 is TGTGCCAGCAGTTACCCGGGACTAGAAACAGATACGCAGTATTTT. It translates to CASSYPGLETDTQYF.

As concerns this clonotype: One end of the junction does not line up with germline, which may come from a read error. The V gene is TRBV3-1, the J gene TRBJ2-7, with 8 nucleotides matching TRBD1. The DNA end is more similar to TRBJ2-5, so the J call may be wrong. The CDR3 totals 14 residues. Germline CDR1 LGHDT, CDR2 YNNKEL (reference sequence). DNA of the CDR3: TGTGTCAGCAGCCAAGTGGACAGGGAAGAGACCCAGTACTTC. This translates into CVSSQVDREETQYF.

This clonotype came up a few times. A junction boundary mismatches the germline segment, possibly from a read error. This chain connects TRBV7-7 to TRBJ2-1; TRBD2 matches 7 bases. Germline values: CDR1 SSHAT, CDR2 FNYEAQ (reference sequence). This CDR3 is 16 amino acids long. The chain's CDR3 is CASSLAEDGRRNEQFF. The CDR3 DNA reads TGTGCTAGCAGCTTAGCGGAGGACGGGAGGAGGAATGAGCAGTTCTTC.

The chain recombines TRBV4-3 with TRBJ2-3, with no clear D. The CDR3 length is 15 residues. CDR1 is LGHNA, CDR2 YSLEER, per germline. The V gene lost 0 bases and the J gene lost 3 bases, with 10 bases spanning the gap. CDR3 nucleotides: TGCGCCAGCAGCCAAGATCTCCTGGGGACAGATACGCAGTATTTT. Translation: CASSQDLLGTDTQYF.

The genes are TRBV6-2 or TRBV6-3 and TRBJ1-6, with 7 positions matching TRBD1. V gave up 9 bases and J gave up 8 bases; unmatched junction bases: 10. Germline-derived CDR1 and CDR2 are MNHEY and SVGEGT. The CDR3 is 14 amino acids. In DNA form, the CDR3 reads TGTGCCAGTTCGTCCGGGACAGATTATTCACCCCTCCACTTT. Encoded protein: CASSSGTDYSPLHF.